This T cell receptor beta chain was recorded in a study of blood T cell repertoires in COVID-19. Study-level information: Sources were T cells, B-cell-depleted T cells, or PBMCs; the material itself was cDNA or gDNA.

V dropped 6 bases and J dropped 2 bases, with 17 bases sitting between them. The CDR3 extends over 16 amino acids. Germline V gene sequence: CDR1 MRHNA, CDR2 SNTAGT. Per the original data handling: It was from reference gene primer amplification that nucleated cell counts were estimated. TCRdb's table, derived via immunoSEQ multiplex PCR, lists solely in-frame clones and lacks some. V, J and clone size were drawn from that table, and D and trimming were deduced from the DNA. The sample lists fewer than 250,000 clones; around 83% were seen once. The V gene is TRBV6-4, the J gene TRBJ1-5, with D perhaps matching TRBD1 (6 bases). This sequence originates from a woman aged 50 to 60 with acute or convalescent COVID-19. The sample was peripheral blood. CDR3 sequence reads: CASRHRKGGGNQPQHF. CDR3 DNA sequence: TGTGCCAGCAGACACCGGAAGGGGGGGGGCAATCAGCCCCAGCATTTT.